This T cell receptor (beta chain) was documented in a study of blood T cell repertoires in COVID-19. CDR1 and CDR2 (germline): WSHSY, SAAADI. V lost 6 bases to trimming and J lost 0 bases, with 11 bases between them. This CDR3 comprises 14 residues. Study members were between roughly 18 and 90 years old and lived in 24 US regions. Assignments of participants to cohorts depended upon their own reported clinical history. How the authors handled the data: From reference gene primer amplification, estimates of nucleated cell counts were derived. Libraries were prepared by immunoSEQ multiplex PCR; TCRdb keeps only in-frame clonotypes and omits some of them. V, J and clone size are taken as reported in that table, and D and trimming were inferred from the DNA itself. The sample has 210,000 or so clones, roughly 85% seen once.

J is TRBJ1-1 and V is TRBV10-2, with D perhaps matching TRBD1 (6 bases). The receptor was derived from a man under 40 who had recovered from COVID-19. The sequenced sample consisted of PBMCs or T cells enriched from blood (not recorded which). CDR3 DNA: TGCGCCAGCAGGGACGGGACAATGAACACTGAAGCTTTCTTT. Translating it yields CASRDGTMNTEAFF.